Following are 5 T cell receptor beta chains from one sample sequenced in a study of blood T cell repertoires in COVID-19. Method: immunoSEQ multiplex PCR; TCRdb's copy keeps in-frame clones and lacks some. This table holds around 300,000 clones, roughly 85% found once. Sequenced: peripheral blood. Receptors were obtained from a human donor in a cohort sampled during active COVID-19.

This clone was recorded a few times. Sequence at one end of the junction differs from germline and may be a read error. The chain has TRBV3-1 (or the pseudogene TRBV3-2) and TRBJ1-6; 11 bases are shared with TRBD1. CDR3 length equals 11 residues. CDR1 is LGHDT and CDR2 is YNNKEL in the germline V gene (reference sequence). This CDR3 is CASSPGQGVYF. The DNA of the CDR3 is TGTGCCAGCAGCCCGGGACAGGGGGTCTACTTT.

This clone was counted only a few times. The chain uses TRBV6-5 and TRBJ2-7; D remains unclear. This CDR3 comprises 12 residues. V was clipped by 2 bases and J by 2 bases, with 4 bases between them. Germline CDR1 reads MNHEY; CDR2 reads SVGAGI. The chain's CDR3 is CASSYPPYEQYF. The CDR3, as DNA: TGTGCCAGCAGTTACCCTCCCTACGAGCAGTACTTC.

CDR3 residues: CSGGTSVNTGELFF. Written as DNA, the CDR3 is TGCAGCGGGGGGACTAGCGTTAACACCGGGGAGCTGTTTTTT. This chain uses TRBV29-1 with TRBJ2-2; 10 bases line up with TRBD2. This CDR3 contains 14 residues. Germline-derived CDR1 and CDR2 are SQVTM and ANQGSEA. Germline trimming cut 7 bases from V and 2 bases from J; bases unmatched to any gene: 4.

This sequence joins TRBV7-9 and TRBJ1-1, with D perhaps matching TRBD1 (5 bases). This CDR3 is built from 13 residues. From germline, CDR1 is SEHNR and CDR2 FQNEAQ (reference sequence). Trimming stripped 2 bases from V and 10 bases from J, with 14 bases between. The CDR3 DNA reads as TGTGCCAGCAGCTTAACGACAGAATATCGAGCTTTCTTT. It codes for CASSLTTEYRAFF.

To note about this clone: The junction shows a germline mismatch at one end, possibly a read error. The chain has TRBV14 and TRBJ1-6; possible D gene TRBD1, 5 bases. The germline V gene has CDR1 SGHDN and CDR2 FVKESK. This CDR3 is built from 12 residues. CDR3 bases: TGTGCCAGCAGCCAAGACGTCAGGGCGCCGGTATTT. Protein product: CASSQDVRAPVF.